This paragraph covers one T cell receptor (beta chain) sequence. These data originate in a study of shared clonotypes between healthy human individuals. Clones were sequenced by immunoSEQ multiplex PCR, and TCRdb holds only the in-frame ones, with some missing. The sample includes 550,000 to 700,000 clones, around four fifths of them seen just once. Germline V gene sequence: CDR1 MDHEN, CDR2 SYDVKM. The ends were cut back, 2 bases at V and 10 bases at J, with 8 bases in the middle. This CDR3 contains 11 residues. The chain links TRBV28 to TRBJ1-1; weak D call: TRBD1 (5 bases). The material sequenced was memory CD4+ T cells sorted from blood. Described subset: CD45RA-negative fraction. The receptor comes from a woman aged 25 to 39 in good health. CDR3 bases: TGTGCCAGCAGTTTAAACAGGATAGCTTTCTTT. Its translation: CASSLNRIAFF.